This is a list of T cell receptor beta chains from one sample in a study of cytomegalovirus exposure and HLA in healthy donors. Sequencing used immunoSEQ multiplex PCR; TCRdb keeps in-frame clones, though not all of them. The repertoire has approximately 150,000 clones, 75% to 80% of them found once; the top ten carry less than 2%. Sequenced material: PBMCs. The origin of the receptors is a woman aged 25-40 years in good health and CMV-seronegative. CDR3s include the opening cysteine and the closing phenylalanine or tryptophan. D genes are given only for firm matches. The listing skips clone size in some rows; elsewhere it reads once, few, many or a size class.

CDR3: CASSTYNEQFF
DNA: TGTGCCAGCAGTACATACAATGAGCAGTTCTTC
V: TRBV2
size: many
D: NA
J: TRBJ2-1

CDR3: CSARQGPTEAFF
DNA: TGCAGCGCGAGACAGGGTCCGACTGAAGCTTTCTTT
V: TRBV29-1
size: NA
D: TRBD1
J: TRBJ1-1

CDR3: CASSSGVNTEAFF
DNA: TGTGCCAGCAGCTCCGGGGTGAACACTGAAGCTTTCTTT
V: TRBV6-5
size: NA
D: NA
J: TRBJ1-1

CDR3: CASSPGWGQGEQFF
DNA: TGTGCTAGCAGCCCAGGATGGGGGCAGGGTGAGCAGTTCTTC
V: TRBV7-7
size: NA
D: NA
J: TRBJ2-1

CDR3: CASSLDAAPRGTEAFF
DNA: TGTGCCAGCAGCTTAGACGCAGCCCCCCGGGGCACTGAAGCTTTCTTT
V: TRBV7-8
size: few
D: NA
J: TRBJ1-1

CDR3: CASSLARLGEGNEQFF
DNA: TGTGCCAGCAGCTTAGCGCGGCTAGGGGAGGGTAATGAGCAGTTCTTC
V: TRBV7-8
size: NA
D: TRBD2
J: TRBJ2-1

CDR3: CASSLLPPTSGGGYEQYF
DNA: TGTGCCAGCAGTTTACTGCCCCCTACTAGCGGGGGTGGCTACGAGCAGTACTTC
V: TRBV27
size: once
D: TRBD2
J: TRBJ2-7

CDR3: CASSLQYANEQFF
DNA: TGTGCCAGCAGCTTGCAGTATGCCAATGAGCAGTTCTTC
V: TRBV7-8
size: NA
D: NA
J: TRBJ2-1

CDR3: CASTNPYRVSGNTIYF
DNA: TGTGCCAGCACCAACCCTTACAGGGTCTCTGGAAACACCATATATTTT
V: TRBV6-6
size: NA
D: NA
J: TRBJ1-3

CDR3: CAISPGQGQPQHF
DNA: TGTGCCATCAGTCCGGGACAGGGGCAGCCCCAGCATTTT
V: TRBV10-3
size: NA
D: TRBD1
J: TRBJ1-5

CDR3: CASRLAGEVSVPFF
DNA: TGTGCCAGTAGACTAGCGGGGGAGGTGAGTGTCCCGTTCTTC
V: TRBV7-2
size: NA
D: TRBD2
J: TRBJ2-1

CDR3: CASSLGQNTEAFF
DNA: TGTGCCAGCAGCCTGGGACAGAACACTGAAGCTTTCTTT
V: TRBV6-6
size: NA
D: NA
J: TRBJ1-1

CDR3: CASSIRQDEQYF
DNA: TGTGCCAGTAGTATACGCCAGGACGAGCAGTACTTC
V: TRBV19
size: NA
D: NA
J: TRBJ2-7

CDR3: CASSLGQNRYQETQYF
DNA: TGCGCCAGCAGCTTAGGACAGAACCGGTACCAAGAGACCCAGTACTTC
V: TRBV5-1
size: NA
D: NA
J: TRBJ2-5

CDR3: CASTTWGGDYGYTF
DNA: TGTGCCAGCACCACATGGGGGGGCGACTATGGCTACACCTTC
V: TRBV2
size: NA
D: NA
J: TRBJ1-2

CDR3: CASSLGQGSYGYTF
DNA: TGCGCCAGCAGCTTGGGACAGGGTAGTTATGGCTACACCTTC
V: TRBV5-1
size: NA
D: TRBD1
J: TRBJ1-2

CDR3: CASQGPQGLGSPLHF
DNA: TGTGCTTCTCAGGGGCCACAGGGATTAGGGTCACCCCTCCACTTT
V: TRBV7-9
size: few
D: NA
J: TRBJ1-6

CDR3: CASKADRANTGELFF
DNA: TGTGCCAGCAAGGCCGACAGGGCGAACACCGGGGAGCTGTTTTTT
V: TRBV6-5
size: NA
D: TRBD1
J: TRBJ2-2

CDR3: CASTPGQGASYSPLHF
DNA: TGTGCCAGCACCCCGGGACAGGGGGCATCCTATTCACCCCTCCACTTT
V: TRBV5-4
size: few
D: TRBD1
J: TRBJ1-6

CDR3: CASSVGRNTEAFF
DNA: TGTGCCAGCAGCGTAGGGAGGAACACTGAAGCTTTCTTT
V: TRBV9
size: NA
D: NA
J: TRBJ1-1

CDR3: CASSLTRVNYGYTF
DNA: TGTGCCAGCAGCCTTACCAGGGTCAACTATGGCTACACCTTC
V: TRBV7-2
size: NA
D: NA
J: TRBJ1-2

CDR3: CASSLARGSTEAFF
DNA: TGTGCCAGCAGCTTAGCCAGGGGGTCCACTGAAGCTTTCTTT
V: TRBV7-2
size: NA
D: TRBD1
J: TRBJ1-1

CDR3: CASSPGGQYSYEQYF
DNA: TGTGCCAGCAGCCCTGGCGGGCAGTACTCCTACGAGCAGTACTTC
V: TRBV4-2
size: few
D: NA
J: TRBJ2-7

CDR3: CASSLEAVGTEAFF
DNA: TGCGCCAGCAGCTTGGAAGCCGTTGGCACTGAAGCTTTCTTT
V: TRBV5-1
size: NA
D: NA
J: TRBJ1-1

CDR3: CASSGYRGYNYGYTF
DNA: TGTGCCAGCAGTGGTTACAGGGGATACAACTATGGCTACACCTTC
V: TRBV2
size: many
D: TRBD1
J: TRBJ1-2

CDR3: CASSYSNSVGELFF
DNA: TGTGCCAGCAGTTACTCGAATTCGGTTGGGGAGCTGTTTTTT
V: TRBV6-5
size: NA
D: NA
J: TRBJ2-2

CDR3: CASTEHRESEQYF
DNA: TGTGCCAGCACCGAGCACAGGGAGAGCGAGCAGTACTTC
V: TRBV27
size: once
D: NA
J: TRBJ2-7

CDR3: CASSEGSASSGNTIYF
DNA: TGTGCCAGCAGTGAAGGGTCTGCGAGCTCTGGAAACACCATATATTTT
V: TRBV2
size: NA
D: NA
J: TRBJ1-3

CDR3: CASSSGRDRVSYEQYF
DNA: TGTGCCAGCAGCTCTGGTCGGGACAGGGTCTCCTACGAGCAGTACTTC
V: TRBV5-4
size: NA
D: TRBD1
J: TRBJ2-7

CDR3: CASSFDRGAYNEQFF
DNA: TGTGCCAGCAGTTTTGACAGGGGCGCCTACAATGAGCAGTTCTTC
V: TRBV7-3
size: NA
D: TRBD1
J: TRBJ2-1

CDR3: CASMDRNTGELFF
DNA: TGTGCCAGCATGGACAGGAACACCGGGGAGCTGTTTTTT
V: TRBV27
size: few
D: NA
J: TRBJ2-2

CDR3: CASSYRTGGNTEAFF
DNA: TGTGCCAGCAGTTACAGGACAGGAGGAAACACTGAAGCTTTCTTT
V: TRBV6-5
size: NA
D: TRBD1
J: TRBJ1-1

CDR3: CASSPPPGQLNTGELFF
DNA: TGTGCCAGCAGTCCCCCCCCGGGACAGCTTAACACCGGGGAGCTGTTTTTT
V: TRBV27
size: NA
D: TRBD1
J: TRBJ2-2

CDR3: CASLYYTGELFF
DNA: TGTGCCAGCCTATATTATACCGGGGAGCTGTTTTTT
V: TRBV2
size: NA
D: NA
J: TRBJ2-2

CDR3: CASSFSGVITEAFF
DNA: TGTGCCAGCAGTTTCTCAGGTGTTATCACTGAAGCTTTCTTT
V: TRBV27
size: NA
D: NA
J: TRBJ1-1

CDR3: CASSSRTTNGEKLFF
DNA: TGTGCCAGCAGCTCTAGGACTACCAACGGGGAAAAACTGTTTTTT
V: TRBV9
size: NA
D: NA
J: TRBJ1-4

CDR3: CASSSGTGAYGYTF
DNA: TGTGCCAGCAGCTCCGGGACAGGTGCTTATGGCTACACCTTC
V: TRBV9
size: NA
D: TRBD1
J: TRBJ1-2

CDR3: CASSPPGAGTGPHEQYF
DNA: TGTGCCAGCTCACCACCGGGAGCCGGGACAGGGCCCCACGAGCAGTACTTC
V: TRBV18
size: few
D: TRBD1
J: TRBJ2-7

CDR3: CASNAAPEQETQYF
DNA: TGCGCCAGCAACGCGGCCCCTGAACAAGAGACCCAGTACTTC
V: TRBV5-1
size: NA
D: NA
J: TRBJ2-5

CDR3: CASSFLTSAGELFF
DNA: TGTGCCAGCAGTTTCTTGACTTCCGCCGGGGAGCTGTTTTTT
V: TRBV28
size: NA
D: NA
J: TRBJ2-2

CDR3: CASRPTTDTGYTF
DNA: TGTGCCAGCAGGCCAACGACAGATACGGGCTACACCTTC
V: TRBV6-1
size: NA
D: NA
J: TRBJ1-2

CDR3: CSVTLILGPLAGETRYF
DNA: TGCAGCGTTACCCTGATCCTGGGACCCCTCGCGGGGGAGACCCGGTACTTC
V: TRBV29-1
size: NA
D: TRBD2
J: TRBJ2-5

CDR3: CASSLDPSGGAGEQYF
DNA: TGCGCCAGCAGCTTGGACCCTAGCGGGGGGGCCGGCGAGCAGTACTTC
V: TRBV5-1
size: NA
D: TRBD2
J: TRBJ2-7

CDR3: CATSSDRVDSPLHF
DNA: TGTGCCACCAGCTCAGACAGGGTTGATTCACCCCTCCACTTT
V: TRBV15
size: NA
D: TRBD1
J: TRBJ1-6

CDR3: CASSVTVSYEQYF
DNA: TGTGCCAGCAGCGTTACGGTCTCCTACGAGCAGTACTTC
V: TRBV7-2
size: NA
D: NA
J: TRBJ2-7

CDR3: CASRFDRGLTEAFF
DNA: TGTGCCAGCAGGTTCGACAGGGGCTTGACTGAAGCTTTCTTT
V: TRBV6-5
size: NA
D: TRBD1
J: TRBJ1-1

CDR3: CAAAQAGYTDTQYF
DNA: TGTGCCGCTGCCCAAGCGGGATACACAGATACGCAGTATTTT
V: TRBV6-1
size: NA
D: TRBD2
J: TRBJ2-3

CDR3: CASSRTSGDLNTDTQYF
DNA: TGTGCCAGCAGTCGGACTAGCGGGGATCTTAACACAGATACGCAGTATTTT
V: TRBV11-2
size: few
D: TRBD2
J: TRBJ2-3

CDR3: CASKAGSDSPLHF
DNA: TGCGCCAGCAAGGCAGGGTCGGATTCACCCCTCCACTTT
V: TRBV23-1
size: NA
D: NA
J: TRBJ1-6